These 14 T cell receptor beta chains originate from one sample sequenced in a study of T cell responses to AZD1222 COVID-19 vaccine. Sequenced by immunoSEQ multiplex PCR; TCRdb stores in-frame clones only, minus some. In the table there are tens of thousands of clones, 92% of which are singletons. Here the sequenced sample was peripheral blood, taken on day 0 of AZD1222 vaccination. These receptors all come from an adult in good health.

The chain employs TRBV28 and TRBJ2-7; 8 positions match TRBD1. Germline V gene sequence: CDR1 MDHEN, CDR2 SYDVKM. The CDR3 is 13 amino acids. V dropped 8 bases and J dropped 2; count of bases not matched to a gene: 5. The CDR3: CASHRDRTYEQYF. In DNA, the CDR3 is TGTGCCAGCCACCGGGACAGGACCTACGAGCAGTACTTC.

The chain uses TRBV24-1 and TRBJ1-6; D is unclear. This CDR3 is built from 14 residues. Germline CDR1 KGHDR, CDR2 SFDVKD. Trimming left V 9 bases short and J 1 base short, with 9 bases between. The DNA for the CDR3 is TGTGCCACCGGTGGAGATTCCTATAATTCACCCCTCCACTTT. Amino acid sequence: CATGGDSYNSPLHF.

The rearrangement links TRBV6-5 to TRBJ1-1, with TRBD1 as a possible D gene (5 bases). The germline CDR1 and CDR2 sequences are MNHEY and SVGAGI. Trimming removed 4 bases from V and 1 base from J, with 13 bases in between. The CDR3 covers 15 residues. CDR3 region: CASSWGGGTNTEAFF. CDR3 DNA: TGTGCCAGCAGTTGGGGCGGTGGGACGAACACTGAAGCTTTCTTT.

The chain combines TRBV28 with TRBJ1-2, with TRBD1 as a possible D gene (5 bases). Trimming stripped 6 bases from V and 5 bases from J, with 16 bases between. The CDR3 has 14 residues. The germline gives CDR1 MDHEN, CDR2 SYDVKM. The CDR3 region has the DNA TGTGCCAGCAGGGACCGGGACGGATATTATGGCTACACCTTC. Its translation is CASRDRDGYYGYTF.

The chain recombines TRBV5-4 with TRBJ1-3, with D uncertain. Germline V gives CDR1 SGHNT, CDR2 YYREEE (reference sequence). Trimming shortened V by 3 bases and J by 0 bases, and 7 bases separated the two germline ends. This CDR3 has 14 residues. This CDR3 is CASSYRGSGNTIYF. CDR3 DNA: TGTGCCAGCAGCTACAGAGGCTCTGGAAACACCATATATTTT.

V and J are TRBV18 and TRBJ2-5; TRBD2 aligns across 12 bases. Trimming took 0 bases from V and 7 from J; bases not matched to a gene: 6. There are 16 residues in the CDR3. Germline loops: CDR1 KGHSH, CDR2 LQKENI. In DNA, the CDR3 is TGTGCCAGCTCACCACCGGGGACTAGCGGGCCGGGGACCCAGTACTTC. It specifies CASSPPGTSGPGTQYF.

This rearrangement joins TRBV20-1 to TRBJ1-2; D is perhaps TRBD1 (6 bases). The germline CDR1 and CDR2 sequences are DFQATT and SNEGSKA (reference sequence). The CDR3 is 11 residues long. The germline V and J ends were trimmed by 7 bases and 3 bases, with 9 bases remaining between them. The CDR3 region has the DNA TGCAGTGTCCAGGGGTACTATGGCTACACCTTC. This gives the protein CSVQGYYGYTF.

This chain uses TRBV28 with TRBJ2-5; D tentatively fits TRBD1 or TRBD2 (6 bases each). The CDR3 consists of 13 residues. The V and J ends lost 4 bases and 8 bases respectively, with 14 bases between them. Germline-derived CDR1 and CDR2 are MDHEN and SYDVKM. CDR3 bases: TGTGCCAGCAGTTCGCGGGGACACGGCACCCAGTACTTC. Its protein is CASSSRGHGTQYF.

The chain has TRBV3-1 (or the pseudogene TRBV3-2) and TRBJ2-3, with 9 bases that match TRBD2. The CDR3 is 15 amino acids. The trim removed 2 bases at V and 2 bases at J, leaving 2 bases unmatched. The germline gives CDR1 LGHDT, CDR2 YNNKEL (reference sequence). The CDR3 coding sequence is TGTGCCAGCAGCCAACTAGCGGGAACCACAGATACGCAGTATTTT. Translated: CASSQLAGTTDTQYF.

The gene calls are TRBV6-5 and TRBJ1-4, with TRBD1 matching 9 bases. This CDR3 comprises 14 residues. With 0 bases clipped from V and 10 bases from J, the junction kept 3 bases outside the gene matches. Germline V gives CDR1 MNHEY, CDR2 SVGAGI. CDR3 DNA sequence: TGTGCCAGCAGTTACTCTGAGGGACAGGGAAAACTGTTTTTT. Encoded protein: CASSYSEGQGKLFF.

The chain links TRBV7-9 to TRBJ1-3; D is unresolved. Germline CDR1 is SEHNR and CDR2 is FQNEAQ (reference sequence). Between the trimmed V and J ends, which lost 5 bases and 2 bases, there was a span of 13 bases. This CDR3 has 15 amino acids. For the CDR3, the DNA is TGTGCCAGCAGCCCTGATCTAGGCACTGGAAACACCATATATTTT. Its protein product is CASSPDLGTGNTIYF.

J is TRBJ1-2 and V is TRBV7-9; 11 bases map to TRBD1. The CDR3 is made up of 16 amino acids. Germline CDR1 is SEHNR and CDR2 is FQNEAQ (reference sequence). The junction had 6 bases not matched to a gene; V was cut back by 2 bases and J by 4 bases. The CDR3 DNA follows: TGTGCCAGCAGCTTATCCCCGGGACAGGGGGGCTATGGCTACACCTTC. Translating gives CASSLSPGQGGYGYTF.

This clone was picked up one time. The rearrangement joins TRBV6-5 to TRBJ2-7; TRBD1 aligns across 10 bases. This CDR3 comprises 13 residues. V lost 5 bases, J lost 6 bases, and 4 bases stayed unmatched. Looked up from germline, CDR1 is MNHEY and CDR2 is SVGAGI. The CDR3 sequence: CASSTGTGAEQYF. In DNA, the CDR3 is TGTGCCAGCAGTACCGGGACAGGGGCCGAGCAGTACTTC.

The V and J genes are TRBV19 and TRBJ2-3; TRBD1 matches at 8 bases. The germline gives CDR1 LNHDA, CDR2 SQIVND (reference sequence). V was clipped by 5 bases and J by 3 bases; unmatched bases: 10. The CDR3 length is 16 residues. The CDR3 sequence: CASSSWTGLLTDTQYF. CDR3 DNA: TGTGCCAGTAGTTCGTGGACAGGGCTACTTACAGATACGCAGTATTTT.